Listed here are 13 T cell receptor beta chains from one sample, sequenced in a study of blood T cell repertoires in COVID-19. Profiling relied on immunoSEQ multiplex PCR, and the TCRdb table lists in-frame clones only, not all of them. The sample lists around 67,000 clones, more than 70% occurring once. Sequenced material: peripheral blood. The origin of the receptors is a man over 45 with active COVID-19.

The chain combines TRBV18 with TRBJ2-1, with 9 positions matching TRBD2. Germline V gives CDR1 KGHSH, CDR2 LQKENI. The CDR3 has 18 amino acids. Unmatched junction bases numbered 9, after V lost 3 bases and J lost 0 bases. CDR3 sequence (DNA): TGTGCCAGCTCACCTTTGCGGGGGGGCCTAAGCTCCTACAATGAGCAGTTCTTC. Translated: CASSPLRGGLSSYNEQFF.

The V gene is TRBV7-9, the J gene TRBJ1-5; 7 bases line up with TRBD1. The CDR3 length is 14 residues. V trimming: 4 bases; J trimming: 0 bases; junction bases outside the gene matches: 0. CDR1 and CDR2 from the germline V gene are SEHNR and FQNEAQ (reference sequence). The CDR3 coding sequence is TGTGCCAGCAGCTCAGGGGGTAGCAATCAGCCCCAGCATTTT. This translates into CASSSGGSNQPQHF.

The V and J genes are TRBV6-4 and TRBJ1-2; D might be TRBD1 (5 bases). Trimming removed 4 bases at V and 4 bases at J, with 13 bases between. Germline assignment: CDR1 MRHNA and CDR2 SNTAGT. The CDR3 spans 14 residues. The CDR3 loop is CASSAGGVGYGYTF. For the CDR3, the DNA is TGTGCCAGCAGTGCCGGAGGGGTCGGCTATGGCTACACCTTC.

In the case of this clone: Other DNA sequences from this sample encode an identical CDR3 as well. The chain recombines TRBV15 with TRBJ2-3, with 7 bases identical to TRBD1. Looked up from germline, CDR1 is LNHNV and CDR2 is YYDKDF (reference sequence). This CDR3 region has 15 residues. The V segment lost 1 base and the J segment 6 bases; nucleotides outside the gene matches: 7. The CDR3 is CATSRVGGGMDTQYF. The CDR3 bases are TGTGCCACCAGCAGAGTAGGGGGCGGTATGGATACGCAGTATTTT. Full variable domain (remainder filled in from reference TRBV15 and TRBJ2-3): DAMVIQNPRYQVTQFGKPVTLSCSQTLNHNVMYWYQQKSSQAPKLLFHYYDKDFNNEADTPDNFQSRRPNTSFCFLDIRSPGLGDTAMYLCATSRVGGGMDTQYFGPGTRLTVL.

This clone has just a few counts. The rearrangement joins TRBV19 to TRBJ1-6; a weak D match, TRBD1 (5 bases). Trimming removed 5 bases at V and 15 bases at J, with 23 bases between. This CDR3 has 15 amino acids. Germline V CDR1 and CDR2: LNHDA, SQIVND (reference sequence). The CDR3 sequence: CASSSRDSMLTDLHF. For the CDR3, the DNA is TGTGCCAGTAGTTCCCGGGACTCAATGCTGACGGACCTCCACTTT. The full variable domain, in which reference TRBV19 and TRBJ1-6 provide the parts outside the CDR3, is DGGITQSPKYLFRKEGQNVTLSCEQNLNHDAMYWYRQDPGQGLRLIYYSQIVNDFQKGDIAEGYSVSREKKESFPLTVTSAQKNPTAFYLCASSSRDSMLTDLHFGNGTRLTVT.

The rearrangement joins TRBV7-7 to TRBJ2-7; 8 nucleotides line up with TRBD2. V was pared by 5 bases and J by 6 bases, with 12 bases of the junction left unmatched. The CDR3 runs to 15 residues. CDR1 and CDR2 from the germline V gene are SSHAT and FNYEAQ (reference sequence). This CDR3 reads CASSPGGGLPLEQYF. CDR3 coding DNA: TGTGCCAGCAGCCCGGGGGGGGGACTCCCTCTCGAGCAGTACTTC. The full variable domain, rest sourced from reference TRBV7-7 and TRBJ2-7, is GAGVSQSPRYKVTKRGQDVTLRCDPISSHATLYWYQQALGQGPEFLTYFNYEAQPDKSGLPSDRFSAERPEGSISTLTIQRTEQRDSAMYRCASSPGGGLPLEQYFGPGTRLTVT.

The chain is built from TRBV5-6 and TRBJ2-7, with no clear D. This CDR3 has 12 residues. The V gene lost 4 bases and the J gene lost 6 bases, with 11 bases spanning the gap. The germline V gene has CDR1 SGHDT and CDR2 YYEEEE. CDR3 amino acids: CASSVRDSEQYF. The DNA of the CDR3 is TGTGCCAGCAGCGTAAGAGATAGCGAGCAGTACTTC.

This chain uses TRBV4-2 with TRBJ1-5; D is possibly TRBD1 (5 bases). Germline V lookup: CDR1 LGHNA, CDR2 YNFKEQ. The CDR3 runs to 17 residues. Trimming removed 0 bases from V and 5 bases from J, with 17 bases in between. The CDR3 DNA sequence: TGTGCCAGCAGCCAAGAGGTTCGGGGGAGAAGGGATCAGCCCCAGCATTTT. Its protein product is CASSQEVRGRRDQPQHF.

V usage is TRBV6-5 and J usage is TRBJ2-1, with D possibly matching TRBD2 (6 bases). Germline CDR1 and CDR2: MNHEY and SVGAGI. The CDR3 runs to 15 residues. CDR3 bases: TGTGTCGTTACTCGGGGCGGGACCTCCTACAATGAGCAGTTCTTC. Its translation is CVVTRGGTSYNEQFF.

The CDR3: CASSPGAGALHEQYF. CDR3 nucleotides: TGCGCCAGCAGCCCAGGGGCAGGGGCCCTCCACGAGCAGTACTTC. The chain recombines TRBV4-1 with TRBJ2-7; maybe TRBD1 (6 bases). In germline, CDR1 is MGHRA, CDR2 YSYEKL. CDR3 length: 15 amino acids. Trimming shortened V by 4 bases and J by 5 bases, and 18 bases separated the two germline ends.

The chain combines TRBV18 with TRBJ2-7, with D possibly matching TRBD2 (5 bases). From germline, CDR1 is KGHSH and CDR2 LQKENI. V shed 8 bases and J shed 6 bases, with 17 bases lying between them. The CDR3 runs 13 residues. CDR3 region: CASSRGEDSEQYF. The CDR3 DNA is TGTGCCAGCAGTCGGGGTGAGGATAGCGAGCAGTACTTC.

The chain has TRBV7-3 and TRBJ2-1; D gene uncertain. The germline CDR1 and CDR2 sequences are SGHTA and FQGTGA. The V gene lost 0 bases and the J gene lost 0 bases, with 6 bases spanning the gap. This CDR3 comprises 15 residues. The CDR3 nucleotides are TGTGCCAGCAGCTTAACCGCCAGCTCCTACAATGAGCAGTTCTTC. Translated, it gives CASSLTASSYNEQFF. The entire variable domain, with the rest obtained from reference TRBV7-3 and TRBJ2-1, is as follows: GAGVSQTPSNKVTEKGKYVELRCDPISGHTALYWYRQSLGQGPEFLIYFQGTGAADDSGLPNDRFFAVRPEGSVSTLKIQRTERGDSAVYLCASSLTASSYNEQFFGPGTRLTVL.

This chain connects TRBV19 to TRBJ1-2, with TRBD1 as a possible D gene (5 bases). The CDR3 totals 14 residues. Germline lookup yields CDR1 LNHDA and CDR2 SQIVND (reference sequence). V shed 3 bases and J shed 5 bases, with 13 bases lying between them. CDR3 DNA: TGTGCCAGTAGTATTGGGGGGATCTCGTATGGCTACACCTTC. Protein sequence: CASSIGGISYGYTF.